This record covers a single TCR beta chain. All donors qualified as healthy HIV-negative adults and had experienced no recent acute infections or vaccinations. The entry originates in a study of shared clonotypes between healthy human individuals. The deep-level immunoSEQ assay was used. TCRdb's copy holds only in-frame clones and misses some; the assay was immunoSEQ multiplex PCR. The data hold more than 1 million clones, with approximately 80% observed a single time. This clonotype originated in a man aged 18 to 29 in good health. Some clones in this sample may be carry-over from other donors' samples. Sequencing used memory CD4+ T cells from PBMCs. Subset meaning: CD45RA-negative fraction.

The CDR3 sequence is CASKAGLDREQYF. The CDR3 DNA sequence: TGTGCCAGCAAGGCTGGGTTAGACCGCGAGCAGTACTTC. J is TRBJ2-7 and V is TRBV6-6, with unresolved D. Looked up from germline, CDR1 is MNHNY and CDR2 is SVGAGI (reference sequence). The CDR3 length is 13 residues. V lost 7 bases, J lost 6 bases, and 16 bases lay in between.